The TCR beta chain described here comes from a study of blood T cell repertoires in COVID-19. The data were produced by immunoSEQ multiplex PCR, yet TCRdb's version contains in-frame clones alone and is incomplete. The data contain 200,000 or so clones, approximately 80% of them singletons. Germline CDR1 SGHVS, CDR2 FNYEAQ. After removal of 4 bases from V and 5 bases from J, the junction contained 9 bases not matched to a gene. The CDR3 contains 17 residues. The sample consisted of peripheral blood. The sequence was collected from a man aged 35-49 years who had recovered from COVID-19. The chain links TRBV7-6 to TRBJ2-1; TRBD1 agrees at 12 bases. DNA for the CDR3: TGTGCCAGCAGCTCGAACCAGGGACAGGGGGCGAACAATGAGCAGTTCTTC. Translation: CASSSNQGQGANNEQFF.